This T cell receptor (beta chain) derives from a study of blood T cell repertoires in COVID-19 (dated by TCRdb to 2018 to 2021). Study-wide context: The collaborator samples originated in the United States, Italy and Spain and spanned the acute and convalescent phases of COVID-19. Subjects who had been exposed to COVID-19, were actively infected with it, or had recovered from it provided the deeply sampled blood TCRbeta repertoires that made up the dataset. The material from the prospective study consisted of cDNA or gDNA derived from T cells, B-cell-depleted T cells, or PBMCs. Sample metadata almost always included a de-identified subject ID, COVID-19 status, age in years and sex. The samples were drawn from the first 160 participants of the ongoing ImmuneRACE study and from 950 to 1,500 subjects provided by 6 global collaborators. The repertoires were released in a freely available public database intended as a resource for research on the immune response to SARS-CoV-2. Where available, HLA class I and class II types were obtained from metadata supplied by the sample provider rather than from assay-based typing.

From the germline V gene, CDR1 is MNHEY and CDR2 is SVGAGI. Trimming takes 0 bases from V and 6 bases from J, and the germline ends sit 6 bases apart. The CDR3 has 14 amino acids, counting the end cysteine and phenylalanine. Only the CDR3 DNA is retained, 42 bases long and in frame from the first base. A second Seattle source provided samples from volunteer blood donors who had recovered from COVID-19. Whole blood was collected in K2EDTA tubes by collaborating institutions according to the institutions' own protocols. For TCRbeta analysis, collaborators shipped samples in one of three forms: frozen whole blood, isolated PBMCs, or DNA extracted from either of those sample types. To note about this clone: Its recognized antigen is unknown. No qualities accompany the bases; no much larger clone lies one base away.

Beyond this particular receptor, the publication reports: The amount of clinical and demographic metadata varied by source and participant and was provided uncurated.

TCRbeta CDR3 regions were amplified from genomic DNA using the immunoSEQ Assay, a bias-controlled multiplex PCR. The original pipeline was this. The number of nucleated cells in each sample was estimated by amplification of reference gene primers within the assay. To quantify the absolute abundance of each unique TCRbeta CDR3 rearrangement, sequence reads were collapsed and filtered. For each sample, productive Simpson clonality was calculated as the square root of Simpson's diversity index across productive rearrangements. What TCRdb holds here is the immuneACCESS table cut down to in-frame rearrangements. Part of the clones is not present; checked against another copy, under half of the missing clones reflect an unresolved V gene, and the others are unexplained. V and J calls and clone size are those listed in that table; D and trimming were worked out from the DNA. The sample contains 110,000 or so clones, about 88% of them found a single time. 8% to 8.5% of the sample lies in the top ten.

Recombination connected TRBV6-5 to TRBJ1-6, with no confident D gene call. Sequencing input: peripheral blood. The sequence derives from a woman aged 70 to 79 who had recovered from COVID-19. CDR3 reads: CASSYSNSNSPLHF. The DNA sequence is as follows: TGTGCCAGCAGTTACTCGAACAGTAATTCACCCCTCCACTTT.